The clone carrying this TCR beta chain showed up just a few times. This specimen comes from a study of type 1 regulatory T cells. The CDR3 covers 14 residues. Per the germline V gene, CDR1 is ENHRY and CDR2 is SYGVKD. The V gene lost 3 bases and the J gene lost 6 bases, with 13 bases spanning the gap. TCRdb fed the reads into MiXCR, producing one record per CDR3 protein. Of some 89,000 distinct CDR3 sequences in the sample, around a third were seen once. This chain uses TRBV10-3 with TRBJ2-3; no reliable D call. The clonotype was recovered from a human donor in good health. The sample was CD4+ T cells, either the whole sample or a sorted fraction (not recorded which). The CDR3 DNA is TGTGCCATCAGTGACAAAAGACTGGGGGATACGCAGTATTTT. Translation gives CAISDKRLGDTQYF.